This is a list of T cell receptor beta chains from one sample in a study of blood T cell repertoires in COVID-19. The protocol was immunoSEQ multiplex PCR, while the TCRdb copy is restricted to in-frame clones and leaves out a portion. The sample lists approximately 350,000 clones, over 70% seen once, with approximately 3.1% in the top ten. The sample consisted of peripheral blood. The source of these receptors is a man aged 30-40 years with active or convalescent COVID-19. CDR3s include the opening cysteine and the closing phenylalanine or tryptophan. The D gene is left open where the match is weak. Size is omitted from some rows. Given values are once, few, many or a class for expanded clones.

-	TRBJ1-5	-	TRBV28	CASSQYSNQPQHF	TGTGCCAGCAGCCAGTATAGCAATCAGCCCCAGCATTTT
TRBD1	TRBJ1-2	-	TRBV3-1/TRBV3-2	CASSPTGAFSGYTF	TGTGCCAGCAGCCCGACAGGGGCGTTCTCTGGCTACACCTTC
-	TRBJ2-2	-	TRBV11-3	CASSLTSAGELFF	TGTGCCAGCAGCCTAACTAGTGCCGGGGAGCTGTTTTTT
TRBD2	TRBJ2-5	-	TRBV9	CASSSSRGAGEETQYF	TGTGCCAGCAGCTCCTCCCGGGGAGCGGGGGAAGAGACCCAGTACTTC
-	TRBJ1-2	-	TRBV5-1	CASSLEAGAGGYTF	TGCGCCAGCAGCTTGGAGGCAGGGGCGGGCGGCTACACCTTC
-	TRBJ1-2	-	TRBV19	CATYQGRAVTF	TGTGCCACTTACCAGGGCAGGGCGGTCACCTTC
TRBD2	TRBJ2-1	few	TRBV3-1/TRBV3-2	CASSRGLAGGPGNEQFF	TGTGCCAGCAGCCGCGGACTAGCGGGAGGTCCTGGGAATGAGCAGTTCTTC
TRBD1	TRBJ1-5	-	TRBV6-5	CATRTGVGQPQHF	TGTGCCACTAGAACAGGGGTAGGACAGCCCCAGCATTTT
-	TRBJ2-5	few	TRBV7-9	CASSLLTGGVQETQYF	TGTGCCAGCAGCCTTTTGACCGGAGGGGTTCAAGAGACCCAGTACTTC
TRBD1	TRBJ1-1	once	TRBV5-4	CASSLRQGNTEAFF	TGTGCCAGCAGCTTACGACAGGGGAACACTGAAGCTTTCTTT
TRBD1	TRBJ2-7	-	TRBV14	CASSSNRQGTFSVQYF	TGTGCCAGCAGCTCAAATCGACAGGGAACGTTTAGTGTGCAGTACTTC
-	TRBJ1-6	-	TRBV27	CASSFSGDPYNSPLHF	TGTGCCAGCAGTTTCTCAGGGGATCCTTATAATTCACCCCTCCACTTT
-	TRBJ1-5	once	TRBV28	CASSFDRGNQPQHF	TGTGCCAGCAGTTTCGACCGGGGAAATCAGCCCCAGCATTTT
-	TRBJ1-5	once	TRBV28	CASSLGRRNQPQHF	TGTGCCAGCAGTTTGGGCAGGAGGAATCAGCCCCAGCATTTT
TRBD1	TRBJ1-2	few	TRBV27	CASRGQLSNYGYTF	TGTGCCAGCAGGGGACAGCTTTCTAACTATGGCTACACCTTC
TRBD1	TRBJ1-5	once	TRBV24-1	CATSQDRVAQPQHF	TGTGCCACCAGTCAGGACAGGGTGGCTCAGCCCCAGCATTTT
-	TRBJ1-1	-	TRBV10-3	CAINQQGGPPSAFF	TGTGCCATCAACCAACAGGGAGGGCCGCCATCAGCTTTCTTT
-	TRBJ1-5	-	TRBV4-2	CASSHGGGRNQPQHF	TGTGCCAGCAGCCATGGGGGAGGACGCAATCAGCCCCAGCATTTT
TRBD1	TRBJ1-5	-	TRBV18	CASSSAGTVNQPQHF	TGTGCCAGCTCATCGGCCGGGACAGTGAATCAGCCCCAGCATTTT
-	TRBJ2-3	-	TRBV6-6	CASSRTYRETDTQYF	TGTGCCAGCAGTCGTACGTACCGGGAGACAGATACGCAGTATTTT
TRBD1	TRBJ1-6	-	TRBV6-5	CASRQGENSPLHF	TGTGCCAGTAGACAGGGGGAAAATTCACCCCTCCACTTT
TRBD1	TRBJ1-1	-	TRBV28	CASRGTGGTEAFF	TGTGCCAGCAGGGGGACAGGGGGCACTGAAGCTTTCTTT
TRBD2	TRBJ2-4	once	TRBV11-2	CASSMEGTSGSRNIQYF	TGTGCCAGCAGCATGGAAGGAACTAGCGGGAGTCGGAACATTCAGTACTTC
-	TRBJ2-2	-	TRBV9	CASSVYSSNTGELFF	TGTGCCAGCAGCGTATACAGCTCGAACACCGGGGAGCTGTTTTTT
-	TRBJ1-3	-	TRBV28	CASTPFGRANTIYF	TGTGCCAGCACCCCTTTCGGGAGGGCAAACACCATATATTTT
-	TRBJ2-3	-	TRBV18	CASSPLGDRTDTQYF	TGTGCCAGCTCACCACTAGGCGACAGAACAGATACGCAGTATTTT
TRBD1	TRBJ1-2	few	TRBV11-3	CASSSIIQGDYGYTF	TGTGCCAGCAGCTCAATTATACAGGGGGACTATGGCTACACCTTC
-	TRBJ1-2	-	TRBV4-1	CASSQDRGLGYGYTF	TGCGCCAGCAGCCAAGATCGTGGGCTCGGCTATGGCTACACCTTC
TRBD1	TRBJ2-7	-	TRBV10-3	CATQWAGGSYEQYF	TGTGCCACTCAATGGGCAGGGGGTTCCTACGAGCAGTACTTC
TRBD2	TRBJ2-7	-	TRBV28	CASTGLAFSYEQYF	TGTGCCAGCACAGGACTAGCGTTCTCCTACGAGCAGTACTTC
-	TRBJ2-6	once	TRBV30	CAWSPGANVLTF	TGTGCCTGGAGCCCAGGGGCCAACGTCCTGACTTTC
-	TRBJ1-2	-	TRBV30	CAWSGTSYGYTF	TGTGCCTGGAGTGGAACAAGCTATGGCTACACCTTC
TRBD1	TRBJ2-7	-	TRBV18	CASSPQTGYEQYF	TGTGCCAGCTCACCACAGACAGGGTACGAGCAGTACTTC
TRBD2	TRBJ2-7	-	TRBV5-1	CASSFGGEVYEQYF	TGCGCCAGCAGCTTTGGGGGGGAGGTCTACGAGCAGTACTTC
-	TRBJ2-1	many	TRBV4-3	CASSQDMAGHNEQFF	TGCGCCAGCAGCCAAGATATGGCGGGGCACAATGAGCAGTTCTTC
-	TRBJ2-1	many	TRBV27	CASNRPGGPYNEQFF	TGTGCCAGCAACCGACCTGGGGGCCCCTACAATGAGCAGTTCTTC
-	TRBJ2-7	-	TRBV7-2	CASSPPRSSYEQYF	TGTGCCAGCAGCCCCCCACGGAGCTCCTACGAGCAGTACTTC
TRBD1	TRBJ2-7	-	TRBV5-4	CASSGGDRESLYEQYF	TGTGCCAGCAGCGGCGGGGACAGGGAGTCTCTCTACGAGCAGTACTTC
TRBD1	TRBJ2-5	-	TRBV5-1	CASSGQGALEQETQYF	TGCGCCTCTTCGGGACAGGGGGCATTAGAACAAGAGACCCAGTACTTC
TRBD1	TRBJ1-4	-	TRBV28	CASSTGTGDEKLFF	TGTGCCAGCAGTACCGGGACAGGGGATGAAAAACTGTTTTTT
TRBD2	TRBJ2-5	-	TRBV9	CASSVAVGGRFQETQYF	TGTGCCAGCAGCGTAGCGGTGGGCGGGAGATTCCAAGAGACCCAGTACTTC
TRBD1	TRBJ1-2	-	TRBV18	CASSPRGTGSGAGYTF	TGTGCCAGCTCACCACGCGGGACAGGGAGTGGAGCTGGCTACACCTTC
TRBD2	TRBJ2-3	-	TRBV5-1	CASRGEGKTDTQYF	TGCGCCAGCAGAGGGGAGGGGAAGACAGATACGCAGTATTTT
-	TRBJ2-1	-	TRBV10-3	CAISEAGTQTLNEQFF	TGTGCCATCAGTGAGGCCGGGACTCAAACCCTCAATGAGCAGTTCTTC
-	TRBJ2-7	-	TRBV19	CASSIGGSREQYF	TGTGCCAGTAGTATCGGGGGTTCACGCGAGCAGTACTTC
TRBD1	TRBJ2-2	-	TRBV28	CASSPRIRDRGRNTGELFF	TGTGCCAGCAGTCCGAGAATCCGAGACAGGGGACGAAACACCGGGGAGCTGTTTTTT
-	TRBJ2-1	-	TRBV12-3/TRBV12-4	CASSLSGDEQFF	TGTGCCAGCAGCCTTTCGGGAGATGAGCAGTTCTTC
-	TRBJ2-1	-	TRBV6-2/TRBV6-3	CASSLSGVPEQFF	TGTGCCAGCAGCCTTTCGGGGGTTCCTGAGCAGTTCTTC
TRBD2	TRBJ2-7	-	TRBV5-6	CASSPGLAVSYEQYF	TGTGCCAGCAGCCCCGGACTAGCGGTCTCCTACGAGCAGTACTTC
TRBD1	TRBJ1-2	once	TRBV6-5	CASRPDRGGGYTF	TGTGCCAGCAGACCCGACAGGGGAGGTGGCTACACCTTC
-	TRBJ1-1	-	TRBV21-1	CASSPRGNTEAFF	TGTGCCAGCAGCCCCCGGGGGAACACTGAAGCTTTCTTT
TRBD2	TRBJ2-3	-	TRBV9	CASSVVAAGATDTQYF	TGTGCCAGCAGCGTAGTGGCAGCGGGGGCCACAGATACGCAGTATTTT
TRBD1	TRBJ1-4	once	TRBV5-1	CASSLDPQGVDEKLFF	TGCGCCAGCAGCTTGGATCCCCAGGGGGTGGATGAAAAACTGTTTTTT
TRBD1	TRBJ2-7	-	TRBV2	CASSGQGAAYEQYF	TGTGCCAGCAGTGGACAGGGGGCGGCCTACGAGCAGTACTTC
TRBD1	TRBJ2-5	few	TRBV6-5	CASSPLGTEETQYF	TGTGCCAGCAGCCCGCTCGGGACAGAAGAGACCCAGTACTTC